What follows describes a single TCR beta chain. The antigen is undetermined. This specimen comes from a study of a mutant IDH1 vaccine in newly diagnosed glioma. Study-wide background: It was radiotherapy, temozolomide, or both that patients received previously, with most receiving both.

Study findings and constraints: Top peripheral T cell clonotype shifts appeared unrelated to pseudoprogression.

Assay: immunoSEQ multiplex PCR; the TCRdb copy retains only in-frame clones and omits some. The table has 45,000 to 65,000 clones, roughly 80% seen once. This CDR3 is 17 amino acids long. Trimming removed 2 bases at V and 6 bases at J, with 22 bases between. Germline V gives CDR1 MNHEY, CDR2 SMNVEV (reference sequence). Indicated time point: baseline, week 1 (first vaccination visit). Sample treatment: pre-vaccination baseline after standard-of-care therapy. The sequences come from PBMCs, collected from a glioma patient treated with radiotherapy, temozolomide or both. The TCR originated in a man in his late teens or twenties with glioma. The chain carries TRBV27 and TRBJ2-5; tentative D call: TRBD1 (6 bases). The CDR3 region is CASSLTSMGRGQQTQYF. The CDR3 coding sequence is TGTGCCAGCAGTTTAACGTCGATGGGCAGGGGTCAGCAGACCCAGTACTTC.